A selection of T cell receptor beta chains follows, all from one sample in a study of cytomegalovirus exposure and HLA in healthy donors. The repertoire was sequenced with immunoSEQ multiplex PCR; TCRdb's copy has only in-frame clones and lacks some. The sample consists of some 150,000 clones, about 74% of them appearing once. Sequenced input: PBMCs. The receptors derive from a man younger than 35 in good health and CMV-seropositive. Both conserved end residues are part of each CDR3. Fields, in order: D gene, J gene, V gene, clone size, CDR3 DNA, CDR3 protein. A D gene is named only where the DNA matches it firmly. Only some rows state a clone size, as once, few, many or a class for expanded clones.

d_call: -; j_call: TRBJ1-2; v_call: TRBV28; clone_size: -; cdr3_nt: TGTGCCAGCAGTTCCGGGGTTCACGGCTACACCTTC; cdr3_aa: CASSSGVHGYTF
d_call: TRBD1; j_call: TRBJ1-2; v_call: TRBV5-4; clone_size: -; cdr3_nt: TGTGCCAGCACCATAACAGGGGGCGCCGATGGCTACACCTTC; cdr3_aa: CASTITGGADGYTF
d_call: TRBD1; j_call: TRBJ1-4; v_call: TRBV11-2; clone_size: -; cdr3_nt: TGTGCCAGCAGCCCTCTGGGACAGTCTAATGAAAAACTGTTTTTT; cdr3_aa: CASSPLGQSNEKLFF
d_call: -; j_call: TRBJ1-2; v_call: TRBV5-1; clone_size: -; cdr3_nt: TGCGCCAGCAGCTCCGGGACAAACCATGGCTACACCTTC; cdr3_aa: CASSSGTNHGYTF
d_call: -; j_call: TRBJ1-5; v_call: TRBV15; clone_size: -; cdr3_nt: TGTGCCACCAGCAGAGGGGGCGGCGTTCAGCCCCAGCATTTT; cdr3_aa: CATSRGGGVQPQHF
d_call: TRBD2; j_call: TRBJ2-7; v_call: TRBV9; clone_size: -; cdr3_nt: TGTGCCAGCAGCCTGTGGGGGGGCGAGCAGTACTTC; cdr3_aa: CASSLWGGEQYF
d_call: -; j_call: TRBJ2-1; v_call: TRBV12-2; clone_size: -; cdr3_nt: TGTGCAAGTCGCCCGAGAGGATCAAAGTTCTTC; cdr3_aa: CASRPRGSKFF
d_call: TRBD1; j_call: TRBJ1-6; v_call: TRBV7-2; clone_size: -; cdr3_nt: TGTGCCAGCAGCTTAGTGGCAGGGGGTAGTCCGTCACCCCTCCACTTT; cdr3_aa: CASSLVAGGSPSPLHF
d_call: TRBD1; j_call: TRBJ1-1; v_call: TRBV5-1; clone_size: few; cdr3_nt: TGCGCCAGCAGCCACCCGGACAGGCCGGGAGCTTTCTTT; cdr3_aa: CASSHPDRPGAFF
d_call: -; j_call: TRBJ2-5; v_call: TRBV10-3; clone_size: -; cdr3_nt: TGTGCCATCAGTGAGTCCTTAGGGGCTGAGACCCAGTACTTC; cdr3_aa: CAISESLGAETQYF
d_call: TRBD1; j_call: TRBJ1-6; v_call: TRBV7-2; clone_size: -; cdr3_nt: TGTGCCAGCAGCTTAAGGGGACAGGGGGTCGGGAATTCACCCCTCCACTTT; cdr3_aa: CASSLRGQGVGNSPLHF
d_call: TRBD1; j_call: TRBJ2-1; v_call: TRBV30; clone_size: -; cdr3_nt: TGTGCCTCTGACAGGGCTGTGGATGAGCAGTTCTTC; cdr3_aa: CASDRAVDEQFF
d_call: -; j_call: TRBJ1-4; v_call: TRBV19; clone_size: -; cdr3_nt: TGTGCCAGTAGTTTAGGAGGGCTTGAAAAACTGTTTTTT; cdr3_aa: CASSLGGLEKLFF
d_call: TRBD1; j_call: TRBJ1-1; v_call: TRBV6-5; clone_size: once; cdr3_nt: TGTGCCAGCGGTCGACAGGGGGCCTGGGACACTGAAGCTTTCTTT; cdr3_aa: CASGRQGAWDTEAFF
d_call: -; j_call: TRBJ1-1; v_call: TRBV6-1; clone_size: -; cdr3_nt: TGTGCCAGCAGTGAAAGAGTAGCTTTCTTT; cdr3_aa: CASSERVAFF
d_call: TRBD2; j_call: TRBJ2-3; v_call: TRBV4-1; clone_size: -; cdr3_nt: TGCGCCAGCAGCCAACGGCGGGGGGCAGATACGCAGTATTTT; cdr3_aa: CASSQRRGADTQYF
d_call: -; j_call: TRBJ1-2; v_call: TRBV6-6; clone_size: -; cdr3_nt: TGTGCCAGCAGTTACGGGCAGGGAGGACTCTATGGCTACACCTTC; cdr3_aa: CASSYGQGGLYGYTF
d_call: -; j_call: TRBJ1-1; v_call: TRBV4-1; clone_size: -; cdr3_nt: TGCGCCAGCAGCCCCCGCGAGGGTGGCACTGAAGCTTTCTTT; cdr3_aa: CASSPREGGTEAFF